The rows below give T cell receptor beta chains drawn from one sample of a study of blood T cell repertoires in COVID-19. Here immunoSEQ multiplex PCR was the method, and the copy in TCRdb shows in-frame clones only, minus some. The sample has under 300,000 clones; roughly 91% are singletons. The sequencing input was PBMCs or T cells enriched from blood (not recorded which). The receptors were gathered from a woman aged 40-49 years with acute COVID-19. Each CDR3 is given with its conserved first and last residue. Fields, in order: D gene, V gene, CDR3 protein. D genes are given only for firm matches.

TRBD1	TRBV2	CASRAGTAMNYTF
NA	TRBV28	CASSQRGDGYTF
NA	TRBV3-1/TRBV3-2	CASSQRTLNYGYTF
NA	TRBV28	CASSLPGGTGELFF
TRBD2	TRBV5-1	CASSLDLAATDTQYF
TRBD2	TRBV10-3	CAISEGLAGGARSSHEQFF
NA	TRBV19	CASTEGPWTEAFF
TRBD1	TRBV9	CASSPRDRGETQYF
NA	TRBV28	CASIGGRQPQHF
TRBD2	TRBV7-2	CASSLNPSGTNTGELFF
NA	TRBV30	CAWSGSIPYEQYF
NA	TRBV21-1	CASSKEGWRDRGPLYRAGELFF